The rows below give T cell receptor beta chains drawn from one sample of a study of long-term antiretroviral therapy in people with HIV. Repertoires were generated with immunoSEQ multiplex PCR, while TCRdb's copy carries only in-frame clones and drops some. The sample has tens of thousands of clones, 85% seen once. The sequencing here drew on unsorted PBMCs, taken 1.6 years after starting antiretroviral therapy. The receptors originated from a man aged 35 to 55 with HIV. Both conserved end residues are part of each CDR3. The D gene is left open where the match is weak. Clone size is not always given. Where it is, it says once, few, many or a class for expanded clones.

d_call j_call v_call clone_size cdr3_aa cdr3_nt
TRBD1 TRBJ1-1 TRBV7-3 . CASSDGTANTEAFF TGTGCCAGCAGCGACGGGACAGCTAACACTGAAGCTTTCTTT
. TRBJ2-7 TRBV18 . CASSPSEVLSSYEQYF TGTGCCAGCTCACCATCAGAGGTTCTAAGCTCCTACGAGCAGTACTTC
TRBD1 TRBJ1-1 TRBV7-8 . CASSLTGVTTEAFF TGTGCCAGCAGCTTAACAGGGGTTACCACTGAAGCTTTCTTT
TRBD2 TRBJ2-5 TRBV6-1 . CASSEASLSGRDGETQYF TGTGCCAGCAGTGAAGCGTCTCTCAGCGGGAGGGATGGAGAGACCCAGTACTTC
. TRBJ1-4 TRBV5-6 once CASSPIATNEKLFF TGTGCCAGCAGTCCGATTGCAACTAATGAAAAACTGTTTTTT
TRBD1 TRBJ2-7 TRBV11-1 . CASSQRPGTGGDEQYF TGTGCCAGCAGCCAACGACCCGGGACAGGGGGGGACGAGCAGTACTTC
. TRBJ1-1 TRBV4-1 . CASSQRHPNTEAFF TGCGCCAGCAGCCAAAGACATCCGAACACTGAAGCTTTCTTT
. TRBJ2-7 TRBV30 . CAWNYGTAYEQYF TGTGCCTGGAACTACGGGACCGCCTACGAGCAGTACTTC
. TRBJ2-1 TRBV4-1 . CASTPSVARAARAGLEQFF TGCGCCAGCACCCCTTCCGTAGCCCGGGCCGCTCGAGCCGGACTTGAGCAGTTCTTC
. TRBJ2-1 TRBV11-2 . CASRPLTGSSYNEQFF TGTGCCAGCAGACCCCTCACAGGGAGCTCCTACAATGAGCAGTTCTTC
. TRBJ1-1 TRBV18 . CASSITGANTEAFF TGTGCCAGCTCAATCACCGGAGCGAACACTGAAGCTTTCTTT
TRBD1 TRBJ1-1 TRBV7-6 . CASSLRTGAGTKAFF TGTGCCAGCAGCTTGAGGACAGGGGCGGGCACTAAAGCTTTCTTT
. TRBJ1-2 TRBV6-5 . CASSYSDTVGYGYTF TGTGCCAGCAGTTACTCGGACACTGTGGGCTATGGCTACACCTTC
. TRBJ2-5 TRBV13 . CASSPEGDWETQYF TGTGCCAGCAGCCCGGAGGGGGACTGGGAGACCCAGTACTTC
TRBD1 TRBJ2-5 TRBV9 . CASSAGTGAGETQYF TGTGCCAGCAGCGCTGGGACAGGGGCGGGAGAGACCCAGTACTTC
. TRBJ1-1 TRBV19 . CASSIESGWGTEAFF TGTGCCAGTAGTATAGAGTCGGGATGGGGCACTGAAGCTTTCTTT
TRBD1 TRBJ1-1 TRBV19 . CASSNRGLNTEAFF TGTGCCAGCTCAAACAGGGGCTTGAACACTGAAGCTTTCTTT